This T cell receptor (beta chain) comes out of a study of HIV-infected patients and healthy controls. This clonotype appeared many times. A single record per CDR3 protein comes from TCRdb applying MiXCR to the 5' RACE reads. Here the sample spans about 64,000 distinct CDR3 sequences, roughly 19% being singletons. Sequences were obtained from CD4+ T cells from blood. This receptor was taken from a human donor in good health.

Here the CDR3 reads CASSFRATLSEYF. CDR3 nucleotide sequence: TGTGCCAGCAGCTTCAGGGCCACTCTGTCAGAGTACTTC. This chain connects TRBV5-6 to TRBJ2-5, with a possible D match to TRBD1 (5 bases). V shed 2 bases and J shed 12 bases, with 17 bases lying between them. CDR1 SGHDT and CDR2 YYEEEE come from the germline V gene. The CDR3 extends over 13 amino acids.